The present T cell receptor (beta chain) was sequenced within a study of CD8+ T cells in alopecia areata. Study overall: The protocol delivered tofacitinib for 6 to 18 months, then withdrew it for 6 months.

General study points: Many expanded lesional clones stayed in scalp and blood while on tofacitinib. Treatment with tofacitinib significantly lowered scalp clonality and reduced expanded CD8+ clones among the top 100.

This CDR3 contains 14 residues. Germline loops: CDR1 SEHNR, CDR2 FQNEAQ (reference sequence). Trimming left V 8 bases short and J 2 bases short, with 10 bases between. This sample's treatment: oral pan-JAK inhibitor, 5-10 mg twice daily. Separation by sorting yielded CD4+ and CD8+ T cells from PBMCs. This clone appeared a few times. What it binds is unknown. As the sequencing template, cDNA was produced by extracting RNA and reverse transcribing it. Libraries were prepared by immunoSEQ multiplex PCR; TCRdb keeps only in-frame clonotypes and omits some of them. The sample lists 120,000 or so clones; roughly 63% were seen once.

The sample here was CD8+ T cells sorted from blood, taken at week 4, from a patient treated with tofacitinib. V usage is TRBV7-9 and J usage is TRBJ2-6, with D hard to call. This TCR came from a human donor with alopecia areata. The CDR3 is CASRPDAGANVLTF. DNA for the CDR3: TGTGCCAGCCGGCCGGACGCTGGGGCCAACGTCCTGACTTTC.